This T cell receptor beta chain was retrieved from a study of OX40 agonist ivuxolimab in advanced cancers. On the study more broadly: Those enrolled were around 87% male, with a mean age of 60 years and ages from about 20 to 79.

TCRdb's table, derived via immunoSEQ multiplex PCR, lists solely in-frame clones and lacks some. Among 45,000 to 60,000 clones listed, roughly nine tenths were seen once. The germline gives CDR1 SGHVS, CDR2 FQNEAQ. V was shortened by 3 bases and J by 1 base, with 19 bases between the two germline ends. The CDR3 is 17 amino acids. This TCR was recovered from an adult with an advanced solid tumor such as melanoma, head and neck, liver or kidney cancer. This specimen was CD4+ or CD8+ T cells sorted from blood, taken in a trial of the OX40 agonist ivuxolimab. V gene TRBV7-8 combines with J gene TRBJ2-7; D not resolved. The CDR3 sequence: CASSFEATFGVSYEQYF. CDR3 coding DNA: TGTGCCAGCAGCTTCGAGGCCACGTTTGGGGTTTCCTACGAGCAGTACTTC.